This T cell receptor (beta chain) comes out of a study of control samples from healthy donors and cancer patients. Only a few counts were recorded for this clone. The V and J ends lost 4 bases and 8 bases respectively, with 10 bases between them. The CDR3 is made up of 13 amino acids. Germline values: CDR1 SGHRS, CDR2 YFSETQ. Libraries were prepared by immunoSEQ multiplex PCR; TCRdb keeps only in-frame clonotypes and omits some of them. The sample consists of more than 95,000 clones, 87% of them appearing once. The TCR comes from a man aged 18 to 30 in good health. J is TRBJ1-6 and V is TRBV5-1; no clear D gene. Material: blood. This chain's CDR3 is CASSESRDSPLHF. The CDR3 DNA is TGCGCCAGCAGCGAGTCTCGGGATTCACCCCTCCACTTT.